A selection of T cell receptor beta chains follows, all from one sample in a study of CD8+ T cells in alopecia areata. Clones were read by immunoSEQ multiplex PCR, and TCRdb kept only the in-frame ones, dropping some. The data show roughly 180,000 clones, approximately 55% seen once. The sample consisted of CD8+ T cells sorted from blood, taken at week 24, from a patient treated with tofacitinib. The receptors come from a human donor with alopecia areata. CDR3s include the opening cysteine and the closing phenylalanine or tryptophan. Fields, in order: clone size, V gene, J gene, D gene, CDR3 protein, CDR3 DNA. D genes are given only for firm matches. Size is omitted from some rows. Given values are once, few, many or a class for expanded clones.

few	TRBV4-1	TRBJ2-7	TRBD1	CASPRTGPFEEQYF	TGCGCCAGCCCTCGGACAGGCCCCTTCGAGGAGCAGTACTTC
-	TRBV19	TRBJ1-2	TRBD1	CASSIGQGDGYTF	TGTGCCAGTAGTATCGGACAGGGCGATGGCTACACCTTC
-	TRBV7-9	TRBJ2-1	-	CASRSPAGVYNEQFF	TGTGCCAGCAGATCCCCAGCAGGGGTGTACAATGAGCAGTTCTTC
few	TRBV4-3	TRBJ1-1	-	CASGETVDTEAFF	TGCGCCAGCGGAGAGACAGTGGACACTGAAGCTTTCTTT
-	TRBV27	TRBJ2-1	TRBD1	CASSLSGQPYNEQFF	TGTGCCAGCAGTTTATCGGGACAGCCCTACAATGAGCAGTTCTTC
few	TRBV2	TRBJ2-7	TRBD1	CASTPGGGTVHYEQYF	TGTGCCAGCACCCCAGGGGGCGGAACTGTCCACTACGAGCAGTACTTC
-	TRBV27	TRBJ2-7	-	CASSLGDPYEQYF	TGTGCCAGCAGTTTAGGGGACCCCTACGAGCAGTACTTC
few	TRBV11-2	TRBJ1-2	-	CASSFTAHTNYGYTF	TGTGCCAGCAGTTTTACAGCCCATACTAACTATGGCTACACCTTC
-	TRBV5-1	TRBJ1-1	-	CASSLEFGNYEAFF	TGCGCCAGCAGCTTGGAATTTGGCAACTACGAAGCTTTCTTT
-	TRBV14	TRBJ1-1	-	CASSQVMMNTEAFF	TGTGCCAGCAGCCAAGTTATGATGAACACTGAAGCTTTCTTT
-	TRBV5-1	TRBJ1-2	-	CASRPGQLLGYTF	TGCGCCAGCAGGCCGGGACAATTACTCGGCTACACCTTC
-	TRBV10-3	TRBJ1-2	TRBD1	CAISDRGTGANYGYTF	TGTGCCATCAGTGACCGAGGGACAGGGGCTAACTATGGCTACACCTTC
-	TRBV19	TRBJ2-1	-	CASIRGDEQFF	TGTGCCAGTATTAGGGGTGATGAGCAGTTCTTC
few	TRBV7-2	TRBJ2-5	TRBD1	CASSLDLRTGREETQYF	TGTGCCAGCAGCTTAGATCTCCGGACAGGACGGGAAGAGACCCAGTACTTC
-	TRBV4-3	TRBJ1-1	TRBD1	CASSPTGQAFEDTEAFF	TGCGCCAGCAGCCCAACGGGACAGGCTTTTGAGGACACTGAAGCTTTCTTT
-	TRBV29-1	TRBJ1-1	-	CSVGPGPTNTEAFF	TGCAGCGTTGGGCCGGGACCCACGAACACTGAAGCTTTCTTT
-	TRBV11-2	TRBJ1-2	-	CASSLGSSLYGYTF	TGTGCCAGCAGCTTAGGGAGCAGCCTCTATGGCTACACCTTC
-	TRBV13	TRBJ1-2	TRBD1	CASSFAGTGGTDYGYTF	TGTGCCAGCAGCTTCGCCGGGACAGGGGGAACGGACTATGGCTACACCTTC
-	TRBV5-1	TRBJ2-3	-	CASSLGRAGADTQYF	TGCGCCAGCAGCTTGGGGAGGGCGGGCGCAGATACGCAGTATTTT
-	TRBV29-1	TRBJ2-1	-	CSVVLGAGEQFF	TGCAGCGTTGTATTGGGGGCGGGTGAGCAGTTCTTC
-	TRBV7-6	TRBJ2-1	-	CASSSTLEAVEQFF	TGTGCCAGCAGCTCAACACTAGAAGCGGTTGAGCAGTTCTTC
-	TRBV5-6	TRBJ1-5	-	CASSLGAQPQHF	TGTGCCAGCAGCTTGGGGGCTCAGCCCCAGCATTTT
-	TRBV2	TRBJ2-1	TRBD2	CAGRGNSSYNEQFF	TGTGCCGGGAGGGGCAACAGCTCCTACAATGAGCAGTTCTTC
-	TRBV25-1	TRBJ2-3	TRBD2	CASSETLAGSHTQYF	TGTGCCAGCAGTGAAACGCTAGCGGGGAGTCATACGCAGTATTTT
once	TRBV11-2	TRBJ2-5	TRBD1	CASAAPGGTQETQYF	TGTGCCAGCGCAGCCCCAGGGGGTACCCAAGAGACCCAGTACTTC
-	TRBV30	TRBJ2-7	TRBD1	CAWSVMTGAYEQYF	TGTGCCTGGAGTGTGATGACAGGGGCCTACGAGCAGTACTTC
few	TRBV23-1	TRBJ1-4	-	CASGQSGRVEKLFF	TGCGCCAGCGGCCAATCCGGACGGGTTGAAAAACTGTTTTTT